What follows are 17 T cell receptor beta chains derived from one specimen sequenced in a study of cytomegalovirus exposure and HLA in healthy donors. A multiplex PCR was run with 60 Vbeta primers and 13 Jbeta primers. Sequencing used immunoSEQ multiplex PCR; TCRdb keeps in-frame clones, though not all of them. The table has 150,000 to 200,000 clones, 80% to 90% seen once. Sequencing was performed on PBMCs. Receptors were obtained from a man between 18 and 35 years old in good health and CMV-seropositive.

V usage is TRBV9 and J usage is TRBJ2-5; D ambiguous. Per the germline V gene, CDR1 is SGDLS and CDR2 is YYNGEE. This CDR3 has 13 amino acids. V shed 0 bases and J shed 0 bases, with 3 bases lying between them. The CDR3 nucleotides are TGTGCCAGCAGCGTAGACAACCAAGAGACCCAGTACTTC. It codes for CASSVDNQETQYF.

This chain joins TRBV10-3 and TRBJ2-1; 8 positions agree with TRBD2. This CDR3 has 14 amino acids. Trimming removed 6 bases from V and 5 bases from J; junction bases left unmatched: 6. Germline V gene data show CDR1 as ENHRY and CDR2 as SYGVKD. For the CDR3, the DNA is TGTGCCATCAGAGGAACGCGGGGGGACAATGAGCAGTTCTTC. This codes for CAIRGTRGDNEQFF.

This chain uses TRBV9 with TRBJ2-1; D may be TRBD1 (6 bases). This CDR3 is 15 amino acids long. V was shortened by 0 bases and J by 1 base, with 8 bases between the two germline ends. The V gene's germline CDR1 is SGDLS and CDR2 YYNGEE. This CDR3 reads CASSVEGGSYNEQFF. DNA for the CDR3: TGTGCCAGCAGCGTAGAAGGGGGATCCTACAATGAGCAGTTCTTC.

The chain carries TRBV18 and TRBJ2-3; D unclear. Germline V CDR1 and CDR2: KGHSH, LQKENI. V shed 3 bases and J shed 1 base, with 8 bases lying between them. CDR3 length: 14 amino acids. The CDR3, as DNA: TGTGCCAGCTCACCGGTAGTCGGCACAGATACGCAGTATTTT. Its protein product is CASSPVVGTDTQYF. Full variable domain (outside the CDR3, taken from reference TRBV18 and TRBJ2-3): NAGVMQNPRHLVRRRGQEARLRCSPMKGHSHVYWYRQLPEEGLKFMVYLQKENIIDESGMPKERFSAEFPKEGPSILRIQQVVRGDSAAYFCASSPVVGTDTQYFGPGTRLTVL.

CDR3 DNA: TGCGCCAGCAGTTATAATCTCCGGGACAGGGATACTGAAGCTTTCTTT. Translation gives CASSYNLRDRDTEAFF. The chain couples TRBV5-1 to TRBJ1-1; 9 bases fit TRBD1. Germline CDR1 is SGHRS and CDR2 is YFSETQ. The junction had 13 bases not matched to a gene; V was cut back by 5 bases and J by 5 bases. This CDR3 contains 16 residues.

This clone was detected only once. The rearrangement links TRBV10-3 to TRBJ1-2, with TRBD1 matching 9 bases. The CDR3 runs to 15 residues. The germline V gene encodes CDR1 ENHRY and CDR2 SYGVKD. V lost 0 bases to trimming and J lost 8 bases; unmatched junction nucleotides: 7. As DNA, the CDR3 is TGTGCCATCAGTGAGTCGTGGACAGGGGATATAGGCTACACCTTC. Its translation: CAISESWTGDIGYTF.

As concerns this clone: This sample also contains other DNA sequences that code for the same CDR3. The V and J genes are TRBV5-4 and TRBJ1-5; 10 bases align to TRBD1. The CDR3 consists of 15 residues. V gave up 3 bases and J gave up 7 bases; unmatched junction bases: 7. Germline loops: CDR1 SGHNT, CDR2 YYREEE (reference sequence). CDR3 DNA sequence: TGTGCCAGCAGCTCCGGGACAGGGGTCGGCCAGCCCCAGCATTTT. Translating gives CASSSGTGVGQPQHF. The full variable domain, with the rest looked up from reference TRBV5-4 and TRBJ1-5, is ETGVTQSPTHLIKTRGQQVTLRCSSQSGHNTVSWYQQALGQGPQFIFQYYREEENGRGNFPPRFSGLQFPNYSSELNVNALELDDSALYLCASSSGTGVGQPQHFGDGTRLSIL.

This chain joins TRBV10-3 and TRBJ2-5; a weak D match, TRBD2 (5 bases). The CDR3 length is 14 residues. The germline CDR1 and CDR2 sequences are ENHRY and SYGVKD. Deletions cut 6 bases from V and 5 bases from J, with 16 bases between. CDR3 protein: CAISLTDGGETQYF. The CDR3 DNA follows: TGTGCCATCAGCCTGACCGATGGCGGGGAGACCCAGTACTTC.

The chain's CDR3 is CAWSPGQGWNEQYF. The CDR3 DNA reads as TGTGCCTGGAGCCCGGGACAGGGCTGGAACGAGCAGTACTTC. This chain uses TRBV30 with TRBJ2-5, with 9 nucleotides matching TRBD1. Judging by the DNA end, TRBJ2-7 fits better; the J call may be wrong. The germline CDR1 and CDR2 sequences are GTSNPN and SVGIG (reference sequence). The CDR3 contains 14 residues.

V is TRBV6-5 and J is TRBJ1-2; weak D call: TRBD1 (5 bases). V lost 4 bases and J lost 8, with 20 bases in between. Germline CDR1 reads MNHEY; CDR2 reads SVGAGI. The CDR3 totals 15 residues. This chain's CDR3 is CASSSPGDGGGGYTF. CDR3 sequence (DNA): TGTGCCAGCAGTTCCCCCGGGGACGGCGGGGGAGGCTACACCTTC.

V usage is TRBV9 and J usage is TRBJ2-2, with 7 nucleotides matching TRBD1. The CDR3 runs 15 residues. Per germline, CDR1 SGDLS and CDR2 YYNGEE. The ends lost 4 bases at V and 1 base at J; junction bases unmatched: 4. The CDR3 region has the DNA TGTGCCAGCAGCACACGGACAGGGAACACCGGGGAGCTGTTTTTT. This codes for CASSTRTGNTGELFF.

V gene TRBV25-1 combines with J gene TRBJ2-7; TRBD1 matches 10 bases. This CDR3 comprises 15 residues. The germline CDR1 and CDR2 sequences are MGHDK and SYGVNS. V shed 6 bases and J 2 bases; nucleotides not matched to a gene: 7. CDR3 sequence reads: CASRGTGTGAYEQYF. In nucleotides, the CDR3 is TGTGCCAGCAGAGGAACCGGGACAGGGGCCTACGAGCAGTACTTC.

This chain joins TRBV19 and TRBJ2-6; D remains unclear. The germline gives CDR1 LNHDA, CDR2 SQIVND (reference sequence). The CDR3 extends over 15 amino acids. V was trimmed by 3 bases and J by 0 bases, leaving 6 bases between them. CDR3 nucleotides: TGTGCCAGTAGTATTTGGAGCTCTGGGGCCAACGTCCTGACTTTC. This sequence encodes CASSIWSSGANVLTF.

The chain couples TRBV27 to TRBJ1-2; the match to TRBD1 covers 9 bases. V lost 6 bases to trimming and J lost 8 bases; unmatched junction nucleotides: 7. The CDR3 spans 13 residues. Germline V gene lookup returns CDR1 MNHEY and CDR2 SMNVEV (reference sequence). CDR3 protein: CASRRTGVGGYTF. CDR3 DNA sequence: TGTGCCAGCAGACGGACAGGGGTAGGGGGCTACACCTTC.

The chain uses TRBV27 and TRBJ2-7; TRBD1 matches 8 bases. This CDR3 has 13 residues. Unmatched junction bases numbered 3, after V lost 5 bases and J lost 3 bases. Germline V gene sequence: CDR1 MNHEY, CDR2 SMNVEV (reference sequence). CDR3 sequence (DNA): TGTGCCAGCAGTGACACAGGGGGCTACGAGCAGTACTTC. Its protein product is CASSDTGGYEQYF.

DNA of the CDR3: TGTGCCAGCAGTGTTAGGACAAGTTATGGCTACACCTTC. Protein: CASSVRTSYGYTF. This chain connects TRBV6-1 to TRBJ1-2; possible D gene TRBD1, 5 bases. The germline V gene has CDR1 MNHNS and CDR2 SASEGT. The CDR3 totals 13 residues. Trimming pared 4 bases from V and 5 bases from J, leaving 11 bases between.

The CDR3, as DNA: TGTGCCAGCTCACAGGAGATACATACGCAGTATTTT. Amino acid sequence: CASSQEIHTQYF. The chain links TRBV18 to TRBJ2-3, with D uncertain. The germline V and J ends were trimmed by 4 bases and 7 bases, with 9 bases remaining between them. Germline lookup yields CDR1 KGHSH and CDR2 LQKENI. This CDR3 has 12 amino acids.